This T cell receptor (beta chain) stems from a study of T cells in Graves' hyperthyroidism and ophthalmopathy. This clonotype was seen many times. Its antigen is undetermined. Researchers amplified the TCR beta CDR3 regions from RNA transcripts. The HTBI primer set drove a first-round RT-PCR of the TCR CDR3. A single record per CDR3 protein comes from TCRdb applying MiXCR to the multiplex PCR reads. Of fewer than 500,000 distinct CDR3 sequences in the sample, roughly 14% were seen once. Points from the study as a whole: Most expanded thyroid clonotypes above 0.001 recurred in blood. Prediction of ophthalmopathy progression came a median roughly 6.7 months pre-onset.

This CDR3 has 15 amino acids. Trimming cost V 2 bases and J 3 bases; bases outside gene matches: 4. The chain carries TRBV12-3 or TRBV12-4 and TRBJ2-3; 8 bases align to TRBD2. The source material was blood. This TCR came from a man between 18 and 35 years old with Graves' ophthalmopathy. CDR3 amino acids: CASSLIRGGTDTQYF. The CDR3 coding sequence is TGTGCCAGCAGTTTAATACGGGGGGGAACAGATACGCAGTATTTT.